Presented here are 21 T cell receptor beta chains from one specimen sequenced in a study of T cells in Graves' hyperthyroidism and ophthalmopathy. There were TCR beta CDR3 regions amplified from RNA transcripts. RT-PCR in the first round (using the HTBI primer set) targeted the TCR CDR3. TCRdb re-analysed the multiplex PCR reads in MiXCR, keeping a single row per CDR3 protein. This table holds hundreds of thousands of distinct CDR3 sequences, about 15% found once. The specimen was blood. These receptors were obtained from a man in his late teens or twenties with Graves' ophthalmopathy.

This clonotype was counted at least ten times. CDR3 in DNA: TGTGCCAGCAGCTTTGGGGACCAAAGCACAGATACGCAGTATTTT. Translating gives CASSFGDQSTDTQYF. This chain joins TRBV7-3 and TRBJ2-3; D is possibly TRBD1 or TRBD2 (5 bases each). Germline V lookup: CDR1 SGHTA, CDR2 FQGTGA. V lost 3 bases, J lost 0 bases, and 10 bases lay in between. This CDR3 has 15 residues.

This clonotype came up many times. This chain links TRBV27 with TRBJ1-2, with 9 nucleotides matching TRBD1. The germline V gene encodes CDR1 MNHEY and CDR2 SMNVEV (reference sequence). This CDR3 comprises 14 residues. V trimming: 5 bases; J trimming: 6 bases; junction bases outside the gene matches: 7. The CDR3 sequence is CASSPGTGFHGYTF. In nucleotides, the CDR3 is TGTGCCAGCAGTCCAGGGACAGGGTTTCATGGCTACACCTTC.

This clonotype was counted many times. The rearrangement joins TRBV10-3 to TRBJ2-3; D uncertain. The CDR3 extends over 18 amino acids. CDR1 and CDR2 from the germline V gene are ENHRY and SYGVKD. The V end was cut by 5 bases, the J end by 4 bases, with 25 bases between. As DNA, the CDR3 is TGTGCCATCAGTTCTCCACCCCTGGGCGGCAAATTTCCAGATACGCAGTATTTT. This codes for CAISSPPLGGKFPDTQYF.

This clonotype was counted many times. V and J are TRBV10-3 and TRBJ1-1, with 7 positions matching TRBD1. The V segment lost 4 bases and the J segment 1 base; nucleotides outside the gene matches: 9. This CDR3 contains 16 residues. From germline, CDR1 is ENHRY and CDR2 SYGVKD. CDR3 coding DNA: TGTGCCATCAGTGCTTCCAACAGGGGAGAGAACACTGAAGCTTTCTTT. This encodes CAISASNRGENTEAFF.

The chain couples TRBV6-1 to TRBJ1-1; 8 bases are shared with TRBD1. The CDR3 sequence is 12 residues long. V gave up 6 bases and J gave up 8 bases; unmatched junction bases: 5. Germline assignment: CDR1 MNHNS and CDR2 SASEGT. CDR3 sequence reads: CASRNQGAEAFF. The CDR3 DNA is TGTGCCAGCAGGAACCAGGGGGCCGAAGCTTTCTTT.

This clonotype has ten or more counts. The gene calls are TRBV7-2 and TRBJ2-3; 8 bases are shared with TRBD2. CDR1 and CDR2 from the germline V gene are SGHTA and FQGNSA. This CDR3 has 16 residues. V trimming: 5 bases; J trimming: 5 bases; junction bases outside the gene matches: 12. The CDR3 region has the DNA TGTGCCAGCAGCCCTAGCAGGCTAGCGGGTAGAGATACGCAGTATTTT. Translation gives CASSPSRLAGRDTQYF.

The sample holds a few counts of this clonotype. The CDR3 protein is CASSYSRRGNEKLFF. CDR3 DNA sequence: TGTGCCAGCAGTTACTCTCGGAGGGGTAATGAAAAACTGTTTTTT. The V and J genes are TRBV6-5 and TRBJ1-4; TRBD1 might be the D (5 bases). With 0 bases removed from V and 4 bases from J, the gap between germline ends came to 9 bases. CDR1 MNHEY and CDR2 SVGAGI come from the germline V gene. This CDR3 contains 15 residues.

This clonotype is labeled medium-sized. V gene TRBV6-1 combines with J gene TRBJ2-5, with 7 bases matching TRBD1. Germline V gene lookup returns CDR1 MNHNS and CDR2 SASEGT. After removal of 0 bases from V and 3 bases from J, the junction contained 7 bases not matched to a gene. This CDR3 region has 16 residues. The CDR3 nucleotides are TGTGCCAGCAGTGAAGCGGCAGGGGGATTCGAAGAGACCCAGTACTTC. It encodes CASSEAAGGFEETQYF.

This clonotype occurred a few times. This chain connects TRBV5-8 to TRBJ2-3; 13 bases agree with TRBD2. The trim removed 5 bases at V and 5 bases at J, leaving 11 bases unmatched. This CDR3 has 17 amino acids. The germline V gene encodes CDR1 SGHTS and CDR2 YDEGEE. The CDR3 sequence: CASSGLAGVSRGDTQYF. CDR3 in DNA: TGTGCCAGCAGTGGACTAGCGGGGGTTTCTCGGGGAGATACGCAGTATTTT.

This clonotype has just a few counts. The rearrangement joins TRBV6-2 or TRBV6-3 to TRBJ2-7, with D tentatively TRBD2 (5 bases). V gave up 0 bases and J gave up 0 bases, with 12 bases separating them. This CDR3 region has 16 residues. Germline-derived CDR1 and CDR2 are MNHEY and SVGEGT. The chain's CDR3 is CASSYSDLSSSYEQYF. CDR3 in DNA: TGTGCCAGCAGTTACTCGGACTTGTCCAGCTCCTACGAGCAGTACTTC.

CDR3: CASSYSRQFPNEQFF. In DNA form, the CDR3 reads TGTGCCAGCAGTTACTCGAGGCAGTTTCCCAATGAGCAGTTCTTC. The J gene is TRBJ2-1, the V gene TRBV6-5; D not certain. The CDR3 totals 15 residues. From germline, CDR1 is MNHEY and CDR2 SVGAGI. The germline V and J ends were trimmed by 0 bases and 6 bases, with 12 bases remaining between them.

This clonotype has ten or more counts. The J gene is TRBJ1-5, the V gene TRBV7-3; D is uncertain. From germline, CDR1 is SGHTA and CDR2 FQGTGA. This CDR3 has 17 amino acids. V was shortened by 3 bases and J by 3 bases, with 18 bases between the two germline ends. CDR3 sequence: CASSFVDSEWDNQPQHF. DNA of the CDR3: TGTGCCAGCAGCTTCGTTGATTCCGAGTGGGACAATCAGCCCCAGCATTTT.

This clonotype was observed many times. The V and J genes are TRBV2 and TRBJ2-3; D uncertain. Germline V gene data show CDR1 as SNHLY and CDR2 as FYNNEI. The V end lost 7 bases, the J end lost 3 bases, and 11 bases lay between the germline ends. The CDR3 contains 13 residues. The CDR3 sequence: CASNLQGTDTQYF. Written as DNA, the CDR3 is TGTGCCAGCAATCTCCAAGGAACAGATACGCAGTATTTT.

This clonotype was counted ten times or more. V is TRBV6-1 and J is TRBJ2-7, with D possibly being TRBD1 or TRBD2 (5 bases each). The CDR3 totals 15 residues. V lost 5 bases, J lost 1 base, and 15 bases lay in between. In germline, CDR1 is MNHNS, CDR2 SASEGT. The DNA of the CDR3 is TGTGCCAGCAGTAAAAGTGTCGGGGCTTCCTACGAGCAGTACTTC. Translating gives CASSKSVGASYEQYF.

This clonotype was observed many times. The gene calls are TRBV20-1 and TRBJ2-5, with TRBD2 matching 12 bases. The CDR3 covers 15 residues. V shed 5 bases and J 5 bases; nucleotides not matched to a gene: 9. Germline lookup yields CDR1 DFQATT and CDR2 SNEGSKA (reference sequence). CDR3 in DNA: TGCAGTGCTCTCGTTCTAGCGGGAGGGGGGGAGACCCAGTACTTC. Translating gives CSALVLAGGGETQYF.

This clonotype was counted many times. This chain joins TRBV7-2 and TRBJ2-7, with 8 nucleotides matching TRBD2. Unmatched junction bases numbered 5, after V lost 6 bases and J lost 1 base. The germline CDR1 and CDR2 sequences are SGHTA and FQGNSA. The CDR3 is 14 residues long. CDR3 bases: TGTGCCAGCAGTTTTAGCGGGGAATCCTACGAGCAGTACTTC. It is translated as CASSFSGESYEQYF.

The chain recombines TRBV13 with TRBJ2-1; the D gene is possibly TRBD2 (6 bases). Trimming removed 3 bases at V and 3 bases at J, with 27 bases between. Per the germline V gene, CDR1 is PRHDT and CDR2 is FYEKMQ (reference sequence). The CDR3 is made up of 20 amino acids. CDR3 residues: CASSLEDYQSRSWYYNEQFF. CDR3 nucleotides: TGTGCCAGCAGCTTGGAGGACTACCAATCCCGTTCTTGGTACTACAATGAGCAGTTCTTC.

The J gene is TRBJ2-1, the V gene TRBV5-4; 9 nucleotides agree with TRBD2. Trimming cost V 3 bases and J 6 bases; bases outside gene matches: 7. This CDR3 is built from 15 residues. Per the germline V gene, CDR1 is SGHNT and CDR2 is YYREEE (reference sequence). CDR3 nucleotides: TGTGCCAGCAGCTGGGGGGGACTAGCAAGCAATGAGCAGTTCTTC. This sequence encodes CASSWGGLASNEQFF.

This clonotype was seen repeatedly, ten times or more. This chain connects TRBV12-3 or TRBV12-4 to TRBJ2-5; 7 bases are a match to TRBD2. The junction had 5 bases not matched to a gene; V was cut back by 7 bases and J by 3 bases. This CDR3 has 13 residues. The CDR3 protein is CASTRLAEETQYF. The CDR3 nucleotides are TGTGCCAGCACCCGACTAGCCGAAGAGACCCAGTACTTC.

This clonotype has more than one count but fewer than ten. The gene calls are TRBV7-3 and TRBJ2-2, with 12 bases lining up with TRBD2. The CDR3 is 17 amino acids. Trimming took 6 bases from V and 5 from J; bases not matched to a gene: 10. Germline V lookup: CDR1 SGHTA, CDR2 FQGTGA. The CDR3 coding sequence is TGTGCCAGCAGTACCCTTGGGACTAGCGGGCGTACCGGGGAGCTGTTTTTT. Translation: CASSTLGTSGRTGELFF.

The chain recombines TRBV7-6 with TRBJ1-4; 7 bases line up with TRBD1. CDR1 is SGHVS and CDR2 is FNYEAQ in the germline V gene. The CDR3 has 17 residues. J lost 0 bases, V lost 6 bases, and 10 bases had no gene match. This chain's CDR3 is CASSPTGDFATNEKLFF. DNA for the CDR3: TGTGCCAGCAGTCCAACAGGGGACTTTGCAACTAATGAAAAACTGTTTTTT. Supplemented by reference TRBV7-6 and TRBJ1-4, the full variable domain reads GAGVSQSPRYKVTKRGQDVALRCDPISGHVSLYWYRQALGQGPEFLTYFNYEAQQDKSGLPNDRFSAERPEGSISTLTIQRTEQRDSAMYRCASSPTGDFATNEKLFFGSGTQLSVL.